This TCR beta chain came from a study of PD-L1 blockade in urothelial cancer. Study as a whole: Investigators checked blood 3 weeks (second dose) and 6 weeks after treatment start. Each blood sample yielded a median of roughly 140,000 T cells.

Details on this clone: Antigen: not known.

The time point is: peripheral blood 6 weeks after treatment start. There were between 1 and 8 samples from each patient, taken pretreatment and on-treatment. Points from the study as a whole: Better survival was predicted by below-median pretreatment blood TCR clonality.

The germline gives CDR1 WSHSY, CDR2 SAAADI. V lost 10 bases, J lost 5 bases, and 9 bases stayed unmatched. The CDR3 runs to 14 residues. TCRdb's table, derived via immunoSEQ multiplex PCR, lists solely in-frame clones and lacks some. Of more than 35,000 clones listed, approximately 78% are singletons. This chain uses TRBV10-2 with TRBJ2-1, with 9 bases identical to TRBD2. Sequencing was performed on PBMCs, taken around atezolizumab (anti-PD-L1) treatment. This clonotype originated in a man aged 55 to 70 with urothelial cancer. CDR3 region: CATLGLAPDNEQFF. In DNA, the CDR3 is TGCGCCACCCTAGGACTAGCGCCAGACAATGAGCAGTTCTTC.